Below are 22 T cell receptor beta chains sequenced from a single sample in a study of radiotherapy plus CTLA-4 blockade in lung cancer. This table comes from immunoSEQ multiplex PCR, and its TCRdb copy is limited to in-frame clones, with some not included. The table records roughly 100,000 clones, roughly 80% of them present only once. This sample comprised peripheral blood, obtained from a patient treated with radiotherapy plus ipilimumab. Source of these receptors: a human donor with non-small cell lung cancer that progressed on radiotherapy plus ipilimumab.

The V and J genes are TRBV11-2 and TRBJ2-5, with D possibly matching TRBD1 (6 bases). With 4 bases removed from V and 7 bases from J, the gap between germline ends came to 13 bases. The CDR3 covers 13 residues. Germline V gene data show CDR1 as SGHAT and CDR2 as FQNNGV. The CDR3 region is CASSSQGRATQYF. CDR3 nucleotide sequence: TGTGCCAGCAGCTCTCAGGGGCGGGCGACCCAGTACTTC.

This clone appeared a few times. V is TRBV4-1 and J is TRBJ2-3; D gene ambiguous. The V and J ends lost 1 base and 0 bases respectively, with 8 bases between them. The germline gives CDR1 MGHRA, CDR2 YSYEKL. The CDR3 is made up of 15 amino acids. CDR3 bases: TGCGCCAGCAGCCAAGTTTCGTCCAGCACAGATACGCAGTATTTT. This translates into CASSQVSSSTDTQYF.

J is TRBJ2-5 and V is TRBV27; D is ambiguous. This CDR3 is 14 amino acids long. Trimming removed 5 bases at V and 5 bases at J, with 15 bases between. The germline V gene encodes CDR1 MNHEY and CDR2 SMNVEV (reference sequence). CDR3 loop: CASSRLPNWETQYF. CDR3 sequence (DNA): TGTGCCAGCAGTCGCCTCCCGAATTGGGAGACCCAGTACTTC.

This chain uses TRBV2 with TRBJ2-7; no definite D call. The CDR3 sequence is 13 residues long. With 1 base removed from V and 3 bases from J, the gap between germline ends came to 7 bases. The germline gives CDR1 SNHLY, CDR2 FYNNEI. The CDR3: CASSEGASYEQYV. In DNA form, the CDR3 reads TGTGCCAGCAGTGAAGGTGCTAGCTACGAGCAGTACGTC.

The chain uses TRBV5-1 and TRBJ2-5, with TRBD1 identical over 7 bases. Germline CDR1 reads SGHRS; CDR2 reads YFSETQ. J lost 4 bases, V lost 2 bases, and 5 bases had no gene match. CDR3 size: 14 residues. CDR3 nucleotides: TGCGCCAGCAGCTTCAACAGGGGTGGAGAGACCCAGTACTTC. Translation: CASSFNRGGETQYF.

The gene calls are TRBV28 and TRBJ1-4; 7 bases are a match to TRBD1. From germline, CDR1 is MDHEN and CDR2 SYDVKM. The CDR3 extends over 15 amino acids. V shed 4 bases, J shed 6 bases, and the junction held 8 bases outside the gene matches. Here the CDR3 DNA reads TGTGCCAGCAGTTCGCCGGGAGGGGGCTATGAAAAACTGTTTTTT. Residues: CASSSPGGGYEKLFF.

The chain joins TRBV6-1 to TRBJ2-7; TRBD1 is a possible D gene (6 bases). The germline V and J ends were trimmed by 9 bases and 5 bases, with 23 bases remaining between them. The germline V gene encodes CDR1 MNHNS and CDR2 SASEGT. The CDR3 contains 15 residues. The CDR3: CASVRWPGTQDEQYV. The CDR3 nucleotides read TGTGCCAGTGTAAGATGGCCCGGGACACAGGACGAGCAGTACGTC.

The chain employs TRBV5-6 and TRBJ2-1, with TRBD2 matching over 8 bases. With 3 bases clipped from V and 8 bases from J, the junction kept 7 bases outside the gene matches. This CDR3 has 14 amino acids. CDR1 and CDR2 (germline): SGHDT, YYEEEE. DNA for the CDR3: TGTGCCAGCAGCTGGGGTAGCGGGACCCATGAGCAGTTCTTC. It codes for CASSWGSGTHEQFF.

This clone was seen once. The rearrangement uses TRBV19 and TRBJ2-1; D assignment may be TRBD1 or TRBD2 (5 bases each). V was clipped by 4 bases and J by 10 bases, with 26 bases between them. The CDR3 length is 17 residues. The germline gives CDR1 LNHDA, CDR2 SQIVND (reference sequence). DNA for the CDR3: TGTGCCAGTAGTAAAGCCGGGACCGCCTCAGAGACCAAAGAGCAGTTCTTC. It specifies CASSKAGTASETKEQFF.

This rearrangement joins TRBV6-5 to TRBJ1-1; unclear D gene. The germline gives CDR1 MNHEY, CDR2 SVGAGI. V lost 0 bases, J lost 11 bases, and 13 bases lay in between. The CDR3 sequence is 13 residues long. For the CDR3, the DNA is TGTGCCAGCAGTTACTCTCTCCAAATGATGGCTTTCTTT. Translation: CASSYSLQMMAFF.

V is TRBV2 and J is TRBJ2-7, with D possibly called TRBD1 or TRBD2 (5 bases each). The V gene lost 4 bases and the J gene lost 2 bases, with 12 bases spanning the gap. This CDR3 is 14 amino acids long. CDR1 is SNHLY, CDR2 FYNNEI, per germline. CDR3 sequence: CASSAWGNTYEQYV. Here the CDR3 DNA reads TGTGCCAGCAGTGCTTGGGGGAATACCTACGAGCAGTACGTC.

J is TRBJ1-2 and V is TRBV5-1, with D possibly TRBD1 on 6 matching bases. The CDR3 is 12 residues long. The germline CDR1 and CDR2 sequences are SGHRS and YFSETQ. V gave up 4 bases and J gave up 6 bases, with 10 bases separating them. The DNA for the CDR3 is TGCGCCAGCAGCACGGGACAAAATGGCTACACCTTC. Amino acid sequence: CASSTGQNGYTF.

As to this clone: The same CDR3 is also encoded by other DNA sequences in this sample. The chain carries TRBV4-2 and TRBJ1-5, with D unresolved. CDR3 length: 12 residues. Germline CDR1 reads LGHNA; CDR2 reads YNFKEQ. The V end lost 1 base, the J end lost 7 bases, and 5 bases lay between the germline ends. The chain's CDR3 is CASSQVGQPQHF. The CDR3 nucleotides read TGTGCCAGCAGCCAAGTTGGGCAGCCCCAGCATTTT.

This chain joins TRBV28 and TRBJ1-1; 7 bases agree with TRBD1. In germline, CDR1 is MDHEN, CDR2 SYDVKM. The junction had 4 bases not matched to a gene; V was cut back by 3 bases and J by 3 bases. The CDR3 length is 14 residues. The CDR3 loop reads CASSLTGIDTEAFF. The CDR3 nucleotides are TGTGCCAGCAGTTTGACAGGGATCGACACTGAAGCTTTCTTT.

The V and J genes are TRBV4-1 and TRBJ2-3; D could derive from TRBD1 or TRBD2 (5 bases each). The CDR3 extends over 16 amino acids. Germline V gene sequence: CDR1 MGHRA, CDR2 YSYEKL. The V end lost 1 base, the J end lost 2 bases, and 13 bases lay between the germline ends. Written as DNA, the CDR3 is TGCGCCAGCAGCCAAGGGAGGTTTGGGGCCACAGATACGCAGTATTTT. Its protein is CASSQGRFGATDTQYF.

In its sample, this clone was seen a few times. CDR3 loop: CASSLVVAGVKTQYF. The CDR3 nucleotides read TGCGCCAGCAGCTTGGTAGTAGCGGGAGTAAAGACCCAGTACTTC. This chain connects TRBV5-1 to TRBJ2-5; 9 positions match TRBD2. J was trimmed by 6 bases and V by 0 bases; bases with no gene match: 6. Germline-derived CDR1 and CDR2 are SGHRS and YFSETQ. This CDR3 region has 15 residues. Full variable domain (outside the CDR3, taken from reference TRBV5-1 and TRBJ2-5): KAGVTQTPRYLIKTRGQQVTLSCSPISGHRSVSWYQQTPGQGLQFLFEYFSETQRNKGNFPGRFSGRQFSNSRSEMNVSTLELGDSALYLCASSLVVAGVKTQYFGPGTRLLVL.

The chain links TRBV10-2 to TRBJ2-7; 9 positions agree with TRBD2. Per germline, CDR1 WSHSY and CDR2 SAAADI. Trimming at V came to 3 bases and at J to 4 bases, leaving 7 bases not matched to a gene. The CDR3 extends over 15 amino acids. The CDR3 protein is CASSDASGAPYEQYV. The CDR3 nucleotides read TGCGCCAGCAGTGATGCTAGCGGGGCCCCGTACGAGCAGTACGTC.

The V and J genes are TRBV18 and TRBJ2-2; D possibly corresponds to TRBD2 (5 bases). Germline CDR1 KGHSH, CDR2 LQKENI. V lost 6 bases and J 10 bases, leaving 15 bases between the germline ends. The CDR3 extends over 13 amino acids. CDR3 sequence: CASSPGLETELFF. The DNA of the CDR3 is TGTGCCAGCTCCCCCGGACTTGAGACGGAGCTGTTTTTT.

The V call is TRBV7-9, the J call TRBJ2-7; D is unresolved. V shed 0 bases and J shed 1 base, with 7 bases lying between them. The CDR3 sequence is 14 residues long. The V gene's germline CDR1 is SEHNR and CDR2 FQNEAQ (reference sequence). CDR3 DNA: TGTGCCAGCAGCTTAGCTACAGATTCCTACGAGCAGTACGTC. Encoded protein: CASSLATDSYEQYV.

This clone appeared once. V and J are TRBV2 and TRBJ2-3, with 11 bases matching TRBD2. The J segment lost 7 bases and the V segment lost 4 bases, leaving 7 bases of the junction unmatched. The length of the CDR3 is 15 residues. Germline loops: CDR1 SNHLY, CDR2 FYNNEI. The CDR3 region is CASSGSGRAVNTQYF. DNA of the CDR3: TGTGCCAGCAGTGGTAGCGGGAGGGCCGTAAATACGCAGTATTTT.

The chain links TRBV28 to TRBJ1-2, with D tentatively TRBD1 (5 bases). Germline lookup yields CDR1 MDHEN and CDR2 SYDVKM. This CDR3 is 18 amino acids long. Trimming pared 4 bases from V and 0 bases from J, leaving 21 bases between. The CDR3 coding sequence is TGTGCCAGCAGTTCAAGGGGTGTGGGTTTCTCGTCTAACTATGGCTACACCTTC. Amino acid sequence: CASSSRGVGFSSNYGYTF.

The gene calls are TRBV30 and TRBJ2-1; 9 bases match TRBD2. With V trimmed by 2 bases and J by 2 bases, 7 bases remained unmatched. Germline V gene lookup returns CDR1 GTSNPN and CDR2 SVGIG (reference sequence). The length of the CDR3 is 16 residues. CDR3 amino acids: CAWSRLGGRAYNEQFF. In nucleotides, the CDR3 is TGTGCCTGGAGTAGGTTGGGCGGGAGGGCCTACAATGAGCAGTTCTTC.